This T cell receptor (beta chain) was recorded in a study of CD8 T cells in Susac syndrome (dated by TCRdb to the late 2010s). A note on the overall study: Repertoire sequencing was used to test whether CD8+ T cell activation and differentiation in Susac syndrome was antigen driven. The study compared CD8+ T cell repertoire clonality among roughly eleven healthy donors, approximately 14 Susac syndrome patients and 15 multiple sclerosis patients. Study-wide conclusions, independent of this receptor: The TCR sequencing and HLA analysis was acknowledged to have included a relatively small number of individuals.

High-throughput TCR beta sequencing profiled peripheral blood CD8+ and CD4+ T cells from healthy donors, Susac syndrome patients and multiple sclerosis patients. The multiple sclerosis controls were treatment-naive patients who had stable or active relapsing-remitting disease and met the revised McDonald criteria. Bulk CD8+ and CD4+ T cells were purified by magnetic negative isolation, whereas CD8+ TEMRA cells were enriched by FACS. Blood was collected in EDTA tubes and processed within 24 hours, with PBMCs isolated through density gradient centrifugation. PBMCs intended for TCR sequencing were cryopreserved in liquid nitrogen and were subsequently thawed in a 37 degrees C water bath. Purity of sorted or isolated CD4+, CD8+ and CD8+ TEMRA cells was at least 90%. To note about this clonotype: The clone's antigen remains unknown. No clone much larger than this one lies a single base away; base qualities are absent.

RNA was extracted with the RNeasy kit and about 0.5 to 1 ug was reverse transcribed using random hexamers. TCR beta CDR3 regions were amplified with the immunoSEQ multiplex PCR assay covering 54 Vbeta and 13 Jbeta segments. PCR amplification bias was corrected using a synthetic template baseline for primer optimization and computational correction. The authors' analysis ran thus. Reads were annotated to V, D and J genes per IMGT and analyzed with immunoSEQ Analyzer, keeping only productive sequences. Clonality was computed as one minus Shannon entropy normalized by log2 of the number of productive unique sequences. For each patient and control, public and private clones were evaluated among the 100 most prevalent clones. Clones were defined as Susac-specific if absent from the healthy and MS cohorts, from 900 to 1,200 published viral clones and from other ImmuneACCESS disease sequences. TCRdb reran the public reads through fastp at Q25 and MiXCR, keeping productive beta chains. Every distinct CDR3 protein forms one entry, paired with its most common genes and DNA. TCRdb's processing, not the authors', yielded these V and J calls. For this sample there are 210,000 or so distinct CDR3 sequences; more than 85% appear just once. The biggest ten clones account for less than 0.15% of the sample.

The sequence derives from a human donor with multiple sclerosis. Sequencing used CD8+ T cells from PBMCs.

The bases read TGCAGCGCCCACCGGGACGGCTACGAGCAGTACTTC. Protein translation: CSAHRDGYEQYF. This receptor chain uses TRBV29-1 and TRBJ2-7; the D segment might be TRBD1 or TRBD2, since each matches 5 bases. V and J lose 7 bases and 3 bases, and a span of 13 bases separates them. The CDR3 goes from the cysteine to the phenylalanine over 12 residues. Just the 36-base CDR3 DNA is kept, in frame starting at base 1. CDR1 and CDR2 are read off the germline V gene as SQVTM and ANQGSEA.